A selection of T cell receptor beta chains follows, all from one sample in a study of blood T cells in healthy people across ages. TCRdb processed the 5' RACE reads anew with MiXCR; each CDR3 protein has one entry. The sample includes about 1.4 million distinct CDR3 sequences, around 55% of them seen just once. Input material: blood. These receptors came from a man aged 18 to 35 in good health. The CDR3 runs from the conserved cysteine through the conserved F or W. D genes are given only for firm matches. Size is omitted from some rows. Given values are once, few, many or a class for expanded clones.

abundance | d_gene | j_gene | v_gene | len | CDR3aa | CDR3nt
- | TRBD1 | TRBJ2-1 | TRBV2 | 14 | CASRAGQGQLEQFF | TGTGCCAGCAGGGCAGGACAGGGCCAGCTTGAGCAGTTCTTC
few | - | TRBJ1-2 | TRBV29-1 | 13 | CSVEGYSNYGYTF | TGCAGCGTTGAAGGCTACAGTAACTATGGCTACACCTTC
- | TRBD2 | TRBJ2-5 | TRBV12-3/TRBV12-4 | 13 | CASSLRAGDLQYF | TGTGCCAGCAGTTTACGAGCGGGAGATTTGCAGTACTTC
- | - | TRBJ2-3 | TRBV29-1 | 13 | CSVEGGVADTQYF | TGCAGCGTTGAGGGGGGAGTTGCAGATACGCAGTATTTT
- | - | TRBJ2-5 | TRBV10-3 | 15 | CAISESMGRQETQYF | TGTGCCATCAGTGAGTCGATGGGACGGCAAGAGACCCAGTACTTC
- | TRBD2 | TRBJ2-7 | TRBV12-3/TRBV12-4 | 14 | CASTERGATYEQYF | TGTGCCAGCACTGAGCGGGGGGCGACCTACGAGCAGTACTTC
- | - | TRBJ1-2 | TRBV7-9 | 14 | CASSPPHYNYGYTF | TGTGCCAGCAGCCCACCACATTATAACTATGGCTACACCTTC
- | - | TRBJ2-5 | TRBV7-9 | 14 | CASSPNILGETQYF | TGTGCCAGCAGCCCAAATATTTTGGGCGAGACCCAGTACTTC
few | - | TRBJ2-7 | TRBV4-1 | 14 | CASSHSAAYYEQYF | TGCGCCAGCAGCCATTCAGCTGCATACTACGAGCAGTACTTC
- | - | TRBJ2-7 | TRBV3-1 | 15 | CASSQTGGGSDEQYF | TGTGCCAGCAGCCAAACAGGGGGGGGGAGTGACGAGCAGTACTTC
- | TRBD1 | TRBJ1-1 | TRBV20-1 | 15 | CSARESRGPITEAFF | TGCAGTGCTAGAGAGAGCAGGGGGCCGATCACTGAAGCTTTCTTT
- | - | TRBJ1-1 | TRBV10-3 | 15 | CAIRGERGLNTEAFF | TGTGCCATCAGGGGGGAGAGAGGCCTAAACACTGAAGCTTTCTTT
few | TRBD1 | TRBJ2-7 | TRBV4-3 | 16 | CASSQGTGPRLYEQYF | TGCGCCAGCAGCCAAGGGACAGGGCCGCGGCTATACGAGCAGTACTTC
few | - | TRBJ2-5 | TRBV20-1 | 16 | CSARDGGRHLKETQYF | TGCAGTGCTAGAGATGGTGGCCGGCACCTAAAAGAGACCCAGTACTTC
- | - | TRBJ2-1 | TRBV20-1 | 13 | CSAEGAGYNEQFF | TGCAGTGCTGAGGGGGCGGGATACAATGAGCAGTTCTTC
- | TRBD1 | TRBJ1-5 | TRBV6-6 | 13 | CASRGQSGQPQHF | TGTGCCAGCAGGGGACAGTCGGGTCAGCCCCAGCATTTT
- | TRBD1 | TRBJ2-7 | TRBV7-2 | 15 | CASSLAGQGPFEQYF | TGTGCCAGCAGCTTAGCGGGACAGGGTCCCTTCGAGCAGTACTTC
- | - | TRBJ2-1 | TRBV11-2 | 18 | CASSLVPQGLSSYNEQFF | TGTGCCAGCAGCTTAGTCCCCCAGGGCCTGAGCTCCTACAATGAGCAGTTCTTC
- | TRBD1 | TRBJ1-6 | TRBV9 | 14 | CASSPGTGFSPLHF | TGTGCCAGCAGCCCCGGGACAGGGTTCTCACCCCTCCACTTT
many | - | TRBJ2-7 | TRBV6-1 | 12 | CASSELGYEQYF | TGTGCCAGCAGTGAATTAGGTTACGAGCAGTACTTC
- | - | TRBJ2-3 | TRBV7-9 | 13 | CASLTEVTDTQYF | TGTGCCAGCTTGACAGAGGTCACAGATACGCAGTATTTT
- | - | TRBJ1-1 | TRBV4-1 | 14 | CASSHDGRNTEAFF | TGCGCCAGCAGCCATGATGGCCGCAACACTGAAGCTTTCTTT
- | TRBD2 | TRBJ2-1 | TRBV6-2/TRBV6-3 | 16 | CASSYSSGGAGNEQFF | TGTGCCAGCAGTTACTCTAGCGGGGGGGCTGGAAATGAGCAGTTCTTC
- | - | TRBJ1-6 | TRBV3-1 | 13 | CASSPTGSSPLHF | TGTGCCAGCAGCCCGACAGGTAGTTCACCCCTCCACTTT
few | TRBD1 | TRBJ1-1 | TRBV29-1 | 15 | CSALTGGGLGTEAFF | TGCAGCGCGCTTACAGGGGGCGGCCTGGGCACTGAAGCTTTCTTT
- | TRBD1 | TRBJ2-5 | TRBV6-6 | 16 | CASSYVTGGDKETQYF | TGTGCCAGCAGTTACGTGACAGGGGGAGATAAGGAGACCCAGTACTTC
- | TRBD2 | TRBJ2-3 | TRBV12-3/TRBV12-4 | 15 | CASTPGRLPTDTQYF | TGTGCCAGCACCCCCGGGAGGCTTCCCACAGATACGCAGTATTTT
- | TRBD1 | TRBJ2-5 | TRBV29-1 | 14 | CSVEGTGLTETQYF | TGCAGCGTTGAGGGGACAGGGTTAACGGAGACCCAGTACTTC
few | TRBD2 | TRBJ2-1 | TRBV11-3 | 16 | CASSQYASGSYNEQFF | TGTGCCAGCAGCCAATATGCTAGCGGATCCTACAATGAGCAGTTCTTC
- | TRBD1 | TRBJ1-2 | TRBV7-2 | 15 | CASSLMPGGAYGYTF | TGTGCCAGCAGCTTAATGCCAGGGGGCGCCTATGGCTACACCTTC
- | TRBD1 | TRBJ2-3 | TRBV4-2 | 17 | CASSQVGWDRETDTQYF | TGTGCCAGCAGCCAAGTCGGGTGGGACAGGGAAACAGATACGCAGTATTTT
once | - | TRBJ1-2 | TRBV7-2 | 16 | CASSLTTGFPNYGYTF | TGTGCCAGCAGCTTAACCACAGGGTTCCCTAACTATGGCTACACCTTC
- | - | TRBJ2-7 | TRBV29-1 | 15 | CSVVLTNPDSYEQYF | TGCAGCGTTGTCCTGACGAACCCTGACTCCTACGAGCAGTACTTC
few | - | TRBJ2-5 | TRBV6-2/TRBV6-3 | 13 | CASSTPSQETQYF | TGTGCCAGCTCGACCCCCAGCCAAGAGACCCAGTACTTC
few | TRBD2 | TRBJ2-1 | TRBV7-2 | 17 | CASSGETSGRSYNEQFF | TGTGCCAGCAGCGGAGAGACTAGCGGGCGCTCCTACAATGAGCAGTTCTTC
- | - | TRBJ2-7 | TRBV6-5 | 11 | CASSYKDEQYF | TGTGCCAGCAGTTACAAAGACGAGCAGTACTTC